The 25 T cell receptor beta chains below were found in one sample sequenced in a study of breast tumors, draining lymph nodes, adjacent tissues. TCRdb re-analysed the multiplex PCR reads in MiXCR, keeping a single row per CDR3 protein. The table records some 120,000 distinct CDR3 sequences, about 20% of them present only once. Samples came from axillary lymph nodes draining the breast cancer. Sequences were obtained from axillary lymph node tissue. These receptors originate from a female donor with breast cancer. Some clones in this sample may be carry-over from other donors' samples.

The genes are TRBV11-3 and TRBJ2-1; D is ambiguous. This CDR3 is 13 amino acids long. Trimming stripped 0 bases from V and 10 bases from J, with 10 bases between. The germline V gene encodes CDR1 SGHNT and CDR2 YENEEA. CDR3 protein: CASSLEPRTEQFF. CDR3 nucleotides: TGTGCCAGCAGCTTAGAACCCCGGACGGAGCAGTTCTTC.

In this sample, this clonotype turned up many times. This chain joins TRBV4-2 and TRBJ2-1, with 9 positions matching TRBD1. The germline V gene has CDR1 LGHNA and CDR2 YNFKEQ. This CDR3 is built from 22 residues. V lost 2 bases to trimming and J lost 5 bases; unmatched junction nucleotides: 25. CDR3 amino acids: CASSQNPAPGTGYVSGDNEQFF. The CDR3 region has the DNA TGTGCCAGCAGCCAAAATCCCGCACCCGGGACAGGGTATGTGTCCGGTGACAATGAGCAGTTCTTC.

V and J are TRBV30 and TRBJ1-3; D gene ambiguous. With 8 bases removed from V and 0 bases from J, the gap between germline ends came to 5 bases. The germline V gene encodes CDR1 GTSNPN and CDR2 SVGIG (reference sequence). The CDR3 runs to 11 residues. The CDR3: CAHHSGNTIYF. The CDR3 DNA sequence: TGTGCCCATCACTCTGGAAACACCATATATTTT.

DNA for the CDR3: TGCAGTGCCCCGGGACTAGCGGGAGGCCGCCCAGATACGCAGTATTTT. Amino acids: CSAPGLAGGRPDTQYF. V usage is TRBV20-1 and J usage is TRBJ2-3, with 15 nucleotides matching TRBD2. This CDR3 region has 16 residues. Germline values: CDR1 DFQATT, CDR2 SNEGSKA (reference sequence). The V gene end was trimmed by 6 bases and the J gene end by 4 bases; junction bases not matched to a gene: 8.

Ten or more counts support this clonotype. The V and J genes are TRBV9 and TRBJ1-5; 7 nucleotides align to TRBD1. The CDR3 totals 16 residues. Trimming at V came to 0 bases and at J to 4 bases, leaving 7 bases not matched to a gene. CDR1 is SGDLS and CDR2 is YYNGEE in the germline V gene. CDR3 amino acids: CASSVGDRVGNQPQHF. The DNA for the CDR3 is TGTGCCAGCAGCGTAGGAGACAGGGTAGGTAATCAGCCCCAGCATTTT.

This clonotype was seen ten or more times. The V call is TRBV5-1, the J call TRBJ2-1; maybe TRBD2 (7 bases). The germline V gene encodes CDR1 SGHRS and CDR2 YFSETQ. The length of the CDR3 is 16 residues. Trimming shortened V by 0 bases and J by 4 bases, and 14 bases separated the two germline ends. CDR3 sequence: CASSLASGTRYNEQFF. CDR3 DNA: TGCGCCAGCAGCTTGGCAAGCGGGACACGATACAATGAGCAGTTCTTC.

This clonotype was found many times. The CDR3 region is CASSVTPTSRLTDTQYF. CDR3 DNA: TGTGCCAGCAGTGTAACTCCGACTAGTAGGCTGACAGATACGCAGTATTTT. The chain carries TRBV12-3 or TRBV12-4 and TRBJ2-3, with D perhaps TRBD2 (6 bases). There are 17 residues in the CDR3. Trimming removed 5 bases at V and 3 bases at J, with 21 bases between.

Concerning this clonotype itself: This may be a read error: a much more frequent sequence differs by one nucleotide. This chain links TRBV30 with TRBJ2-3; D assignment may be TRBD1 or TRBD2 (5 bases each). This CDR3 comprises 13 residues. CDR1 GTSNPN and CDR2 SVGIG come from the germline V gene (reference sequence). Here the CDR3 reads CAWSLDSTDTQCF. CDR3 coding DNA: TGTGCCTGGAGTTTGGACTCGACAGATACGCAGTGTTTT.

Details on this clonotype: A much larger clone lies a single base off, so this may be a read error. The chain carries TRBV2 and TRBJ1-5; 9 bases are a match to TRBD1. J lost 6 bases, V lost 6 bases, and 6 bases had no gene match. This CDR3 is built from 14 residues. CDR1 is SNHLY and CDR2 is FYNNEI in the germline V gene. Here the CDR3 DNA reads TGTGCCAGCAGGGGGACAGGGTCCCTTCAGCCCCAGCATTTT. This translates into CASRGTGSLQPQHF.

This clonotype was counted many times. The rearrangement uses TRBV5-1 and TRBJ1-2, with D perhaps TRBD1 (6 bases). This CDR3 is 14 amino acids long. Germline CDR1 SGHRS, CDR2 YFSETQ. Trimming shortened V by 0 bases and J by 7 bases, and 13 bases separated the two germline ends. Here the CDR3 DNA reads TGCGCCAGCAGCTTGGGGGCTGACAGGCCTGGCTACACCTTC. The encoded protein is CASSLGADRPGYTF. The full variable domain, completed using reference TRBV5-1 and TRBJ1-2, is KAGVTQTPRYLIKTRGQQVTLSCSPISGHRSVSWYQQTPGQGLQFLFEYFSETQRNKGNFPGRFSGRQFSNSRSEMNVSTLELGDSALYLCASSLGADRPGYTFGSGTRLTVV.

This clonotype was seen many times. CDR3 loop: CSARAERNTIYF. In DNA, the CDR3 is TGCAGTGCTAGGGCCGAGCGGAACACCATATATTTT. The chain employs TRBV20-1 and TRBJ1-3; D is unresolved. Germline lookup yields CDR1 DFQATT and CDR2 SNEGSKA (reference sequence). V gave up 3 bases and J gave up 7 bases, with 10 bases separating them. CDR3 length: 12 residues.

On this clonotype: A much larger clone sits a single nucleotide away, making a read error possible. A read error is likely, as this CDR3 ends without the conserved phenylalanine or tryptophan. V and J are TRBV2 and TRBJ1-2; no clear D. V shed 4 bases and J shed 8 bases, with 8 bases lying between them. CDR1 is SNHLY, CDR2 FYNNEI, per germline. The CDR3 totals 11 residues. The CDR3 loop is CASSGEYGYTL. In DNA, the CDR3 is TGTGCCAGCAGTGGAGAGTACGGCTACACCCTC.

About this clonotype itself: Sequence at one end of the junction differs from germline and may be a read error. The chain has TRBV11-2 and TRBJ1-3; TRBD1 aligns across 11 bases. This CDR3 contains 17 residues. The V gene's germline CDR1 is SGHAT and CDR2 FQNNGV. The CDR3 coding sequence is TGTGCCAGCAGCGCCGGACAGGGGGCGATCTCTGGAAACACCGTATATTTT. The encoded protein is CASSAGQGAISGNTVYF.

This clonotype has at least ten counts. V and J are TRBV5-5 and TRBJ2-7; TRBD2 agrees at 7 bases. The V segment lost 0 bases and the J segment 0 bases; nucleotides outside the gene matches: 6. Looked up from germline, CDR1 is SGHKS and CDR2 is YYEKEE (reference sequence). The CDR3 totals 16 residues. CDR3 amino acids: CASSLGLAASSYEQYF. The CDR3 nucleotides are TGTGCCAGCAGCTTGGGGCTAGCGGCCTCCTCCTACGAGCAGTACTTC.

Remarks on this clonotype: A read error may be the cause here, since a much bigger clone is one base away. The J gene is TRBJ2-2, the V gene TRBV19; TRBD2 aligns across 8 bases. CDR1 and CDR2 (germline): LNHDA, SQIVND (reference sequence). The CDR3 spans 14 residues. CDR3 coding DNA: TGTGTCACCCGGGGACTAGTGGGCACCGGGGAGCTGTTTTTT. It encodes CVTRGLVGTGELFF.

This clonotype was counted many times. This chain links TRBV28 with TRBJ2-7, with unresolved D. Germline V gene lookup returns CDR1 MDHEN and CDR2 SYDVKM. Deletions cut 6 bases from V and 2 bases from J, with 17 bases between. CDR3 size: 15 residues. The CDR3 DNA sequence: TGTGCCAGCAGACCGGCCGGTGGTGGGGCCTACGAGCAGTACTTC. Translation gives CASRPAGGGAYEQYF.

This clonotype showed up many times. This chain uses TRBV6-5 with TRBJ2-3; 8 nucleotides align to TRBD2. The trim removed 2 bases at V and 4 bases at J, leaving 8 bases unmatched. The CDR3 contains 16 residues. From germline, CDR1 is MNHEY and CDR2 SVGAGI. The CDR3 bases are TGTGCCAGCAGTTACCGGTCCGGAGCGGGAGCAGATACGCAGTATTTT. Its protein product is CASSYRSGAGADTQYF.

This clonotype was observed at least ten times. This chain links TRBV5-1 with TRBJ1-2, with a tentative D call TRBD1 (5 bases). The CDR3 totals 14 residues. Trimming left V 5 bases short and J 4 bases short, with 15 bases between. Germline V gene lookup returns CDR1 SGHRS and CDR2 YFSETQ. This CDR3 reads CASREGPRLYGYTF. For the CDR3, the DNA is TGCGCCAGCAGAGAGGGACCGAGACTCTATGGCTACACCTTC.

V usage is TRBV6-1 and J usage is TRBJ1-5; 9 bases agree with TRBD1. This CDR3 is 19 amino acids long. Germline lookup yields CDR1 MNHNS and CDR2 SASEGT. V trimming: 6 bases; J trimming: 6 bases; junction bases outside the gene matches: 21. CDR3 in amino acids: CASRNVYDLSGTGFQPQHF. CDR3 bases: TGTGCCAGCAGGAATGTTTATGATCTTTCCGGGACAGGGTTTCAGCCCCAGCATTTT.

Notes on this clonotype: Given a much more abundant clone one base away, this may be a read error. The chain has TRBV11-3 and TRBJ2-3; D is unclear. The better agreement between TRBJ1-5 and the DNA end casts doubt on the J call. This CDR3 region has 12 residues. The germline V gene encodes CDR1 SGHNT and CDR2 YENEEA. The CDR3 DNA is TGTGCCAGCAGCTTAGGCGGAGATGCACAGCATTTT. It encodes CASSLGGDAQHF.

This clonotype has a count of ten or more. The chain employs TRBV7-3 and TRBJ2-1; TRBD2 matches 15 bases. J lost 7 bases, V lost 5 bases, and 6 bases had no gene match. The germline V gene encodes CDR1 SGHTA and CDR2 FQGTGA. The CDR3 totals 16 residues. CDR3 nucleotides: TGTGCCAGCAGCGCCCCGGGACTAGCGGGAGGTAATGAGCAGTTCTTC. Translating it yields CASSAPGLAGGNEQFF. Together with reference TRBV7-3 and TRBJ2-1, the CDR3 gives the full variable domain: GAGVSQTPSNKVTEKGKYVELRCDPISGHTALYWYRQSLGQGPEFLIYFQGTGAADDSGLPNDRFFAVRPEGSVSTLKIQRTERGDSAVYLCASSAPGLAGGNEQFFGPGTRLTVL.

The V and J genes are TRBV6-1 and TRBJ1-2; TRBD1 agrees at 7 bases. Germline V gene sequence: CDR1 MNHNS, CDR2 SASEGT. This CDR3 has 16 amino acids. Losses at the gene ends were 3 bases for V and 4 bases for J; bases not matched to a gene: 11. The CDR3 region has the DNA TGTGCCAGCAGTGACAGCTCTAGAGGGGGCGGCTATGGCTACACCTTC. Amino acid sequence: CASSDSSRGGGYGYTF.

This clonotype was observed at least ten times. The genes are TRBV2 and TRBJ2-5, with 13 bases lining up with TRBD2. This CDR3 has 16 residues. Germline-derived CDR1 and CDR2 are SNHLY and FYNNEI. Unmatched junction bases numbered 6, after V lost 6 bases and J lost 2 bases. CDR3 sequence reads: CASSSLAGGRQETQYF. The CDR3 bases are TGTGCCAGCAGCTCACTAGCGGGAGGGAGACAAGAGACCCAGTACTTC.

There are many counts of this clonotype. The chain joins TRBV10-3 to TRBJ1-2; perhaps TRBD1 as D (6 bases). In germline, CDR1 is ENHRY, CDR2 SYGVKD. This CDR3 comprises 15 residues. V was clipped by 1 base and J by 2 bases, with 11 bases between them. The chain's CDR3 is CAISEFGRGNYGYTF. CDR3 in DNA: TGTGCCATCAGTGAGTTTGGCAGGGGAAACTATGGCTACACCTTC.

This clonotype was detected only a few times. A much larger clone lies a single base off, so this may be a read error. The chain combines TRBV29-1 with TRBJ1-3; 7 bases line up with TRBD1. The CDR3 covers 18 residues. Per germline, CDR1 SQVTM and CDR2 ANQGSEA. CDR3 DNA sequence: TGCAGCGTTGAAAAGGGTTACTCCCGGGACAGCCCTGGAAGCACCATATATTTT. It is translated as CSVEKGYSRDSPGSTIYF.